The rows below give T cell receptor beta chains drawn from one sample of a study of blood T cell repertoires in COVID-19. Profiled with immunoSEQ multiplex PCR; TCRdb holds only in-frame clones, not every one. There are 100,000 to 150,000 clones in the sample; 84% occur only once, and approximately 1.5% lies in the top ten. Sequencing used peripheral blood. The receptors here all came from a man aged 55 to 70 with acute or convalescent COVID-19. Each CDR3 is given with its conserved first and last residue. The order of the fields is D gene, J gene, V gene, clone size, CDR3 protein, CDR3 DNA. D genes are given only for firm matches. Clone size is stated in some rows and not others, as once, few, many or a class when expanded.

D gene: TRBD1; J gene: TRBJ1-5; V gene: TRBV11-2; clone size: .; CDR3 protein: CASSLDRGTEKDQPQHF; CDR3 DNA: TGTGCCAGCAGCTTAGATCGGGGGACAGAGAAAGATCAGCCCCAGCATTTT
D gene: TRBD1; J gene: TRBJ2-7; V gene: TRBV6-1; clone size: .; CDR3 protein: CASSEARGQVSYEQYF; CDR3 DNA: TGTGCCAGCAGTGAAGCCCGGGGACAGGTCTCCTACGAGCAGTACTTC
D gene: TRBD2; J gene: TRBJ2-3; V gene: TRBV4-2; clone size: once; CDR3 protein: CASSQDTSGGFSTDTQYF; CDR3 DNA: TGTGCCAGCAGCCAAGACACTAGCGGGGGGTTTAGCACAGATACGCAGTATTTT
D gene: .; J gene: TRBJ2-1; V gene: TRBV19; clone size: .; CDR3 protein: CASSTGASAYNEQFF; CDR3 DNA: TGTGCCAGTAGCACCGGGGCTAGCGCGTACAATGAGCAGTTCTTC
D gene: .; J gene: TRBJ2-5; V gene: TRBV5-1; clone size: .; CDR3 protein: CASSLAMETQYF; CDR3 DNA: TGCGCCAGCAGCTTGGCCATGGAGACCCAGTACTTC
D gene: .; J gene: TRBJ2-7; V gene: TRBV10-1; clone size: .; CDR3 protein: CASSGTDYEQYF; CDR3 DNA: TGCGCCAGCAGTGGGACAGATTACGAGCAGTACTTC
D gene: TRBD2; J gene: TRBJ2-7; V gene: TRBV9; clone size: .; CDR3 protein: CASSSGRSGRAYQQYF; CDR3 DNA: TGTGCCAGCAGCTCGGGCCGGAGCGGGAGGGCCTACCAGCAGTACTTC
D gene: TRBD2; J gene: TRBJ2-1; V gene: TRBV7-2; clone size: .; CDR3 protein: CASRSPGGRSYNEQFF; CDR3 DNA: TGTGCCAGCAGATCTCCGGGAGGAAGGTCCTACAATGAGCAGTTCTTC
D gene: TRBD1; J gene: TRBJ1-2; V gene: TRBV5-5; clone size: .; CDR3 protein: CASSSQGAFGYTF; CDR3 DNA: TGTGCCAGCAGCTCTCAGGGGGCGTTTGGCTACACCTTC
D gene: TRBD1; J gene: TRBJ1-1; V gene: TRBV6-1; clone size: once; CDR3 protein: CASSEIVKDREAFF; CDR3 DNA: TGTGCCAGCAGTGAAATAGTGAAGGACAGGGAAGCTTTCTTT
D gene: .; J gene: TRBJ2-5; V gene: TRBV15; clone size: few; CDR3 protein: CATSPVSNYQETQYF; CDR3 DNA: TGTGCCACCAGCCCCGTTAGCAACTATCAAGAGACCCAGTACTTC
D gene: TRBD1; J gene: TRBJ1-4; V gene: TRBV19; clone size: once; CDR3 protein: CASKDRVTNEKLFF; CDR3 DNA: TGTGCCAGTAAGGACAGGGTGACTAATGAAAAACTGTTTTTT
D gene: TRBD1; J gene: TRBJ1-2; V gene: TRBV7-3; clone size: .; CDR3 protein: CASSLLPGGYGYTF; CDR3 DNA: TGTGCCAGCAGCTTATTGCCAGGGGGCTATGGCTACACCTTC
D gene: TRBD1; J gene: TRBJ1-6; V gene: TRBV6-1; clone size: .; CDR3 protein: CASSPKGQGSSPLHF; CDR3 DNA: TGTGCCAGCAGTCCCAAGGGACAGGGCTCCTCACCCCTCCACTTT
D gene: TRBD1; J gene: TRBJ2-2; V gene: TRBV5-1; clone size: .; CDR3 protein: CASSPGQGADTGELFF; CDR3 DNA: TGCGCCAGCAGCCCCGGACAGGGGGCAGACACCGGGGAGCTGTTTTTT
D gene: TRBD1; J gene: TRBJ1-6; V gene: TRBV6-5; clone size: .; CDR3 protein: CASSYENTGVNSPLHF; CDR3 DNA: TGTGCCAGCAGTTACGAAAACACAGGGGTTAATTCACCCCTCCACTTT
D gene: TRBD2; J gene: TRBJ2-3; V gene: TRBV11-2; clone size: .; CDR3 protein: CASSAPSGGPLTQYF; CDR3 DNA: TGTGCCAGCAGCGCTCCTAGCGGGGGGCCCTTAACGCAGTATTTT
D gene: .; J gene: TRBJ1-1; V gene: TRBV5-1; clone size: once; CDR3 protein: CASSLEAGGSEAFF; CDR3 DNA: TGCGCCAGCAGCTTGGAAGCGGGGGGTAGTGAAGCTTTCTTT
D gene: TRBD1; J gene: TRBJ1-2; V gene: TRBV6-5; clone size: .; CDR3 protein: CASRGTGGTHGYTF; CDR3 DNA: TGTGCCAGCAGAGGGACAGGGGGCACCCATGGCTACACCTTC
D gene: .; J gene: TRBJ1-2; V gene: TRBV10-3; clone size: .; CDR3 protein: CAISESTGLGYYGYTF; CDR3 DNA: TGTGCCATCAGTGAGTCGACAGGTCTTGGGTACTATGGCTACACCTTC
D gene: .; J gene: TRBJ1-2; V gene: TRBV6-1; clone size: .; CDR3 protein: CASSEAEIEAYTF; CDR3 DNA: TGTGCCAGCAGTGAAGCAGAAATAGAGGCCTACACCTTC
D gene: TRBD2; J gene: TRBJ2-3; V gene: TRBV7-3; clone size: .; CDR3 protein: CASSRSGGLTDTQYF; CDR3 DNA: TGTGCCAGCAGCCGGAGCGGGGGCCTCACAGATACGCAGTATTTT
D gene: TRBD1; J gene: TRBJ1-2; V gene: TRBV28; clone size: .; CDR3 protein: CASSRGQAYGYTF; CDR3 DNA: TGTGCCAGCAGTAGGGGACAGGCCTATGGCTACACCTTC
D gene: TRBD1; J gene: TRBJ1-3; V gene: TRBV5-1; clone size: .; CDR3 protein: CASSPGTGGSRNTIYF; CDR3 DNA: TGCGCCAGCAGCCCCGGGACAGGGGGATCAAGAAACACCATATATTTT
D gene: .; J gene: TRBJ1-1; V gene: TRBV11-2; clone size: .; CDR3 protein: CASSLDMAGFNAFF; CDR3 DNA: TGTGCCAGCAGCTTAGATATGGCAGGGTTTAACGCTTTCTTT
D gene: TRBD2; J gene: TRBJ2-7; V gene: TRBV9; clone size: .; CDR3 protein: CASSVASGTNEQYF; CDR3 DNA: TGTGCCAGCAGCGTAGCTAGCGGGACAAACGAGCAGTACTTC
D gene: TRBD1; J gene: TRBJ1-3; V gene: TRBV5-1; clone size: .; CDR3 protein: CASSRSMGQNSGNTIYF; CDR3 DNA: TGCGCCAGCAGCCGTAGCATGGGACAGAACTCTGGAAACACCATATATTTT
D gene: TRBD2; J gene: TRBJ2-2; V gene: TRBV6-6; clone size: .; CDR3 protein: CASSYSGGRNTGELFF; CDR3 DNA: TGTGCCAGCAGTTACTCGGGCGGGAGAAACACCGGGGAGCTGTTTTTT
D gene: TRBD2; J gene: TRBJ2-5; V gene: TRBV28; clone size: .; CDR3 protein: CASSLISGGAVETQYF; CDR3 DNA: TGTGCCAGCAGTTTGATTAGCGGGGGGGCCGTAGAGACCCAGTACTTC